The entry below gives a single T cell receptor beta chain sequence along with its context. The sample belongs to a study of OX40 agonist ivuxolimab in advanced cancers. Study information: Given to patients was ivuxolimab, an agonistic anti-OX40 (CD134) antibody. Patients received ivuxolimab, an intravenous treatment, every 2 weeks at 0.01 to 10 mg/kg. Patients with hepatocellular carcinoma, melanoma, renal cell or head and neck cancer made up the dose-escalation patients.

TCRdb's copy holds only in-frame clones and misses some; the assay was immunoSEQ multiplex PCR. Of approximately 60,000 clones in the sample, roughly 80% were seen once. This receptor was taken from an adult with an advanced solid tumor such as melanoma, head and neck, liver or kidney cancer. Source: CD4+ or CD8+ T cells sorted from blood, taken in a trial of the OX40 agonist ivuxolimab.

The CDR3 loop reads CASSPVTSALQETQYF. CDR3 DNA: TGTGCCAGCAGCCCGGTGACCTCGGCGCTCCAAGAGACCCAGTACTTC. The chain is built from TRBV5-4 and TRBJ2-5; unclear D gene. There are 16 residues in the CDR3. The V gene's germline CDR1 is SGHNT and CDR2 YYREEE (reference sequence). Trimming took off 4 bases at V and 1 base at J, with 17 bases between the two ends.